This T cell receptor (beta chain) was documented in a study of blood T cells in healthy people across ages. Study at large: About one barcoded beta molecule per two T cells was the capture yield of template switching.

Study-wide findings and caveats: Age brought a roughly linear fall in TCR beta diversity measured per million T cells.

Per sample, a minimum of 6.5 million PBMCs were isolated. Through a sample-barcoded 5' primer and a J-beta primer mix, a second PCR was run for roughly 7 to 11 cycles. One entry per CDR3 protein results from TCRdb running MiXCR on the 5' RACE reads. The sample yields about 1.5 million distinct CDR3 sequences, less than 45% seen once. Trimming took off 0 bases at V and 3 bases at J, with 14 bases between the two ends. CDR3 length: 16 amino acids. Germline CDR1 is LGHNA and CDR2 is YNFKEQ. About this clonotype itself: What it recognizes is unknown.

This clonotype was sampled from a woman younger than 35 in good health. The gene calls are TRBV4-2 and TRBJ1-1; D is ambiguous. The sequenced sample consisted of blood. CDR3 nucleotides: TGTGCCAGCAGCCAAGAAAGGCTGGGTTGGGACACTGAAGCTTTCTTT. It translates to CASSQERLGWDTEAFF.